This T cell receptor beta chain was sequenced in a study of blood T cell repertoires in COVID-19. Background on the study: Both acute and convalescent COVID-19 samples were obtained from the United States, Italy and Spain. Nucleic acid was either cDNA or gDNA, and it came from T cells, B-cell-depleted T cells, or PBMCs.

The CDR3 totals 16 residues. Germline CDR1 reads LNHDA; CDR2 reads SQIVND (reference sequence). Trimming left V 5 bases short and J 0 bases short, with 11 bases between. Original data processing: For nucleated cells, counts were estimated from reference gene primer amplification. Sequencing was performed with immunoSEQ multiplex PCR; in TCRdb, only in-frame clones are kept and a portion is missing. For V, J and clone size, that table is used; D and trimming come from the DNA. The sample holds 140,000 or so clones, 65% to 90% seen once. The sample taken for sequencing was peripheral blood. This sequence originates from a man aged 50 to 59 with acute or convalescent COVID-19. The chain links TRBV19 to TRBJ2-6; D call uncertain. Here the CDR3 DNA reads TGTGCCAGTAGTGCCGGGTCCTACTCTGGGGCCAACGTCCTGACTTTC. Amino acids: CASSAGSYSGANVLTF.